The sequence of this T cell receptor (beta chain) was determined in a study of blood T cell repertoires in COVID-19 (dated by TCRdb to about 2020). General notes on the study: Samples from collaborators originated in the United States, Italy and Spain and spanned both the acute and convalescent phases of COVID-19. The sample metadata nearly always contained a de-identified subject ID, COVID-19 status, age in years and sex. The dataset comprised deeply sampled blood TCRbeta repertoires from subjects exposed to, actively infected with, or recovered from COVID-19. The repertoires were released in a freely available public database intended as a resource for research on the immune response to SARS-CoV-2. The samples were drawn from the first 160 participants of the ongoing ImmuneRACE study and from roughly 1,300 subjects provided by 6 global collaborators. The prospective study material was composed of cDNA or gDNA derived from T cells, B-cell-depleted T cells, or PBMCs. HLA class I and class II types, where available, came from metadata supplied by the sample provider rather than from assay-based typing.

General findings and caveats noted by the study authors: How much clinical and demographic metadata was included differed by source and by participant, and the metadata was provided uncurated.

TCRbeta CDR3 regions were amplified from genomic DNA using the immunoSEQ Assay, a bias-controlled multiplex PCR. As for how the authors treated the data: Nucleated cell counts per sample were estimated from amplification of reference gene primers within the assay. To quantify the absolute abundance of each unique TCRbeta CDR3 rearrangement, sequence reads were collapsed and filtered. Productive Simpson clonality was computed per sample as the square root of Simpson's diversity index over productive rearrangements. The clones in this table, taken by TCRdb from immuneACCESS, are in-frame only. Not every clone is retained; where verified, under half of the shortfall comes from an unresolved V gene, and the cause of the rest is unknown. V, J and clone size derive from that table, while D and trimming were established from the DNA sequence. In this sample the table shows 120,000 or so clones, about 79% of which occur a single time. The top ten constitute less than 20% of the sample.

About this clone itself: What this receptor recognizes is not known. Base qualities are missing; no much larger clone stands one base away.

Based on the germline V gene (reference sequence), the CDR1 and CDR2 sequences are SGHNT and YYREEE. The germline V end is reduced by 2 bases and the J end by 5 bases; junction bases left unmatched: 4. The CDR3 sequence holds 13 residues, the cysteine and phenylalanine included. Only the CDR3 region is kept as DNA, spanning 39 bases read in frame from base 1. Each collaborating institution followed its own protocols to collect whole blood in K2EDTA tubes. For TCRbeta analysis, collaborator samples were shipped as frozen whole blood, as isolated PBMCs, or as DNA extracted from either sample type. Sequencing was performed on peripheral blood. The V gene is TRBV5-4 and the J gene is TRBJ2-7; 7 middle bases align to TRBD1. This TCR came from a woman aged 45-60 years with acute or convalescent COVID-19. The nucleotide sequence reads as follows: TGTGCCAGCAGCTTTATCACAGGGGACGAGCAGTACTTC. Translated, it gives CASSFITGDEQYF.